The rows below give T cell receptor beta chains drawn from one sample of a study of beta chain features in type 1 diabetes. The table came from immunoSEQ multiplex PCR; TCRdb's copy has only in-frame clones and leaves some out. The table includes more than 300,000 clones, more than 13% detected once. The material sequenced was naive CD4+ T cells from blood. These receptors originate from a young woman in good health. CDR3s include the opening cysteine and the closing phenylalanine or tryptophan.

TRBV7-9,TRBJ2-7,CASSSFSYEQYF
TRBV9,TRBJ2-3,CASSVGSLGADTQYF
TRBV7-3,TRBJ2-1,CASSLYLAGGSEQFF
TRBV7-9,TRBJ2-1,CASSLGLGQGSNEQFF
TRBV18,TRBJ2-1,CASSPQREGYNEQFF
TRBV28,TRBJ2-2,CASSLDMNTGELFF
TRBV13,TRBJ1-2,CASSFRQNGYTF
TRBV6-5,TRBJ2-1,CASSYRGIGSDEQFF
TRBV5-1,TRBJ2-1,CASSALAGGFHNEQFF
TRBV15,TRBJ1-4,CATSRDHIQTTGRATNEKLFF
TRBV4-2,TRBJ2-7,CASSQDLTGGLSTDYEQYF
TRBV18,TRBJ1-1,CASSPSGQGVSEAFF
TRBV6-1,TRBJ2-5,CASSRQYQETQYF
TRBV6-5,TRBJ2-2,CASRRLAGPGELFF
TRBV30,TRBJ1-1,CAIPSRVGNTEAFF
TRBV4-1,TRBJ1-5,CASSPQGRSNQPQHF
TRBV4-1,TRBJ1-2,CASSLPGTKRGYTF
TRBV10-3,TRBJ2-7,CATRQYEQYF
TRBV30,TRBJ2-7,CAWRPRGRGQYF
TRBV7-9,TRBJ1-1,CASSNRQGNTEAFF
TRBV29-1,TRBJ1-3,CSVSNSGNTIYF
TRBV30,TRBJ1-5,CAWRSGTGGNQPQHF
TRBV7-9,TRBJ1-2,CASSLVLGRYGYTF
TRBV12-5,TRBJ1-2,CASGLPPEGYTF
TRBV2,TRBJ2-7,CASSDSTGGDEQYF
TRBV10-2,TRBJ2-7,CASQLAGGSGEQYF
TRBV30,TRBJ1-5,CAWSREDNQPQHF
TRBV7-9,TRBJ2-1,CASSTTGGSEQFF
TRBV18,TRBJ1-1,CASFTGDTEAFF
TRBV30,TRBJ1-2,CAWSRQVDIGYTF
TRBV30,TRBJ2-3,CAWSQDPGLDVDTQYF